One sample yielded the 11 T cell receptor beta chains listed below, sequenced in a study of blood T cell repertoires in COVID-19. Here immunoSEQ multiplex PCR was the method, and the copy in TCRdb shows in-frame clones only, minus some. The sample has about 340,000 clones; 88% are singletons. The sequencing input was peripheral blood. Source of these receptors: a woman in her seventies with COVID-19, enrolled during active disease.

In the case of this clone: The same CDR3 can be traced to other DNA sequences in this sample. The chain has TRBV4-3 and TRBJ1-1, with a possible D match to TRBD1 (5 bases). The CDR3 is made up of 13 amino acids. V was cut by 4 bases and J by 1 base, with 7 bases left in between. CDR1 is LGHNA, CDR2 YSLEER, per germline. The CDR3 nucleotides are TGCGCCAGCAGCCCGGACACGAACACTGAAGCTTTCTTT. Translated, it gives CASSPDTNTEAFF.

The rearrangement uses TRBV5-6 and TRBJ2-7; 7 bases are a match to TRBD1. Germline CDR1 SGHDT, CDR2 YYEEEE. Unmatched junction bases numbered 5, after V lost 4 bases and J lost 4 bases. The CDR3 sequence is 13 residues long. The CDR3 DNA reads TGTGCCAGCAGCCCCCGGACAGGTTACGAGCAGTACTTC. Protein sequence: CASSPRTGYEQYF.

With regard to this clone: The sample carries other DNA sequences with the same CDR3. This chain uses TRBV3-1 (or the pseudogene TRBV3-2) with TRBJ2-7; the match to TRBD1 covers 7 bases. CDR3 length: 13 amino acids. V shed 6 bases, J shed 1 base, and the junction held 3 bases outside the gene matches. The germline CDR1 and CDR2 sequences are LGHDT and YNNKEL (reference sequence). Written as DNA, the CDR3 is TGTGCCAGCAGTCGGGACAGTTCCTACGAGCAGTACTTC. Protein: CASSRDSSYEQYF.

The V gene is TRBV2, the J gene TRBJ1-2, with 9 bases aligning to TRBD1. The CDR3 has 16 residues. Germline loops: CDR1 SNHLY, CDR2 FYNNEI. V shed 4 bases, J shed 4 bases, and the junction held 10 bases outside the gene matches. CDR3 in amino acids: CASSGGRDRVSYGYTF. Written as DNA, the CDR3 is TGTGCCAGCAGTGGAGGACGGGACAGGGTGAGCTATGGCTACACCTTC.

The chain joins TRBV7-8 to TRBJ1-5; 8 nucleotides match TRBD1. Germline V gives CDR1 SGHVS, CDR2 FQNEAQ. V was clipped by 5 bases and J by 7 bases; unmatched bases: 10. This CDR3 spans 15 amino acids. Here the CDR3 DNA reads TGTGCCAGCAGCCCAGACGGACAGGGAGGGCAGCCCCAGCATTTT. Translation: CASSPDGQGGQPQHF.

DNA of the CDR3: TGTGCCAGCAGTCCCCGGGGAGGGGATAATGAAAAACTGTTTTTT. Residues: CASSPRGGDNEKLFF. J is TRBJ1-4 and V is TRBV27; D may be TRBD1 (5 bases). V lost 5 bases, J lost 4 bases, and 14 bases lay in between. The CDR3 extends over 15 amino acids. The germline gives CDR1 MNHEY, CDR2 SMNVEV (reference sequence). The full variable domain, completed using reference TRBV27 and TRBJ1-4, is EAQVTQNPRYLITVTGKKLTVTCSQNMNHEYMSWYRQDPGLGLRQIYYSMNVEVTDKGDVPEGYKVSRKEKRNFPLILESPSPNQTSLYFCASSPRGGDNEKLFFGSGTQLSVL.

The chain is built from TRBV19 and TRBJ2-3; TRBD1 matches at 8 bases. The germline gives CDR1 LNHDA, CDR2 SQIVND (reference sequence). The CDR3 is made up of 14 amino acids. Trimming cost V 4 bases and J 2 bases; bases outside gene matches: 2. The CDR3 here is CASSNQGATDTQYF. CDR3 DNA: TGTGCCAGTAGTAACCAGGGGGCCACAGATACGCAGTATTTT.

The chain couples TRBV19 to TRBJ2-7, with 9 bases aligning to TRBD1. Trimming took 4 bases from V and 1 from J; bases not matched to a gene: 5. CDR3 length equals 15 residues. Germline V gives CDR1 LNHDA, CDR2 SQIVND (reference sequence). CDR3 nucleotide sequence: TGTGCCAGTAGTACACCCGGGACAGGGTCCTACGAGCAGTACTTC. Translation: CASSTPGTGSYEQYF.

The chain combines TRBV7-9 with TRBJ2-2, with D maybe TRBD1 (6 bases). The V gene's germline CDR1 is SEHNR and CDR2 FQNEAQ (reference sequence). The V and J ends lost 5 bases and 0 bases respectively, with 16 bases between them. The CDR3 has 17 amino acids. CDR3 residues: CASSRRVGGPNTGELFF. CDR3 DNA: TGTGCCAGCAGCCGTAGAGTAGGGGGACCGAACACCGGGGAGCTGTTTTTT.

CDR3 DNA: TGTGCCAGTAGTGTTGTGGGACAGGGAAGTACTGAAGCTTTCTTT. Translating gives CASSVVGQGSTEAFF. This chain links TRBV19 with TRBJ1-1; 9 bases map to TRBD1. The CDR3 is made up of 15 amino acids. Germline V gene sequence: CDR1 LNHDA, CDR2 SQIVND (reference sequence). Germline trimming cut 5 bases from V and 5 bases from J; bases unmatched to any gene: 9.

The chain uses TRBV5-4 and TRBJ1-2; 7 nucleotides align to TRBD1. This CDR3 is 15 amino acids long. CDR1 SGHNT and CDR2 YYREEE come from the germline V gene (reference sequence). V trimming: 0 bases; J trimming: 4 bases; junction bases outside the gene matches: 6. As DNA, the CDR3 is TGTGCCAGCAGCTTGGTAGACAGGGCGTTCTATGGCTACACCTTC. Its translation: CASSLVDRAFYGYTF. The variable domain in full, completed from reference TRBV5-4 and TRBJ1-2, reads ETGVTQSPTHLIKTRGQQVTLRCSSQSGHNTVSWYQQALGQGPQFIFQYYREEENGRGNFPPRFSGLQFPNYSSELNVNALELDDSALYLCASSLVDRAFYGYTFGSGTRLTVV.